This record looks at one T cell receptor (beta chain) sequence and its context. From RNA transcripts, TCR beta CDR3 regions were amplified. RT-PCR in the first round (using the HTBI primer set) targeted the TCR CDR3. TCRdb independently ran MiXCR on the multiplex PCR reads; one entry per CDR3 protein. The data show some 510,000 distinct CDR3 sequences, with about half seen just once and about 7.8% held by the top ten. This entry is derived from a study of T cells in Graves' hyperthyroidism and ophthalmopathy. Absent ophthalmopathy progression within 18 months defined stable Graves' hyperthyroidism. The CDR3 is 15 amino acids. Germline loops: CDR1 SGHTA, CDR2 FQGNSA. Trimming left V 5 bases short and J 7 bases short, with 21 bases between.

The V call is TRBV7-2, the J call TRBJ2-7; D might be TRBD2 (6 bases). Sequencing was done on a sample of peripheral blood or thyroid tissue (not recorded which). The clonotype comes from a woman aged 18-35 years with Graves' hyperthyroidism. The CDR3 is CASSRQEGNPGEQYF. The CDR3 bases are TGTGCCAGCAGCCGCCAGGAGGGGAATCCGGGGGAGCAGTACTTC.